The clone carrying this T cell receptor (beta chain) was seen only once. Its target is unknown. One end of the junction varies from germline; a read error may be responsible. The data derive from a study of radiotherapy plus CTLA-4 blockade in lung cancer. Study overall: For 18% of patients, objective responses occurred, and about 34% had disease control.

With ipilimumab providing CTLA-4 blockade, focal radiation was administered to patients who had chemo-refractory metastatic non-small-cell lung cancer. General study points: How blood T cell clones changed early, along with interferon-beta, reportedly forecast response best. Among blood TCR repertoires after radiotherapy plus ipilimumab, tumor-derived clones expanded.

This CDR3 comprises 17 residues. The germline V gene encodes CDR1 SGDLS and CDR2 YYNGEE. Clones were read by immunoSEQ multiplex PCR, and TCRdb kept only the in-frame ones, dropping some. The data contain 95,000 to 150,000 clones, approximately 90% of them singletons. This specimen was peripheral blood, taken from a patient treated with radiotherapy plus ipilimumab. This sequence originates from a human donor with non-small cell lung cancer that progressed on radiotherapy plus ipilimumab. This chain connects TRBV9 to TRBJ2-7, with 8 bases lining up with TRBD1. In DNA, the CDR3 is TGTGCCAGCACCGTAGGGCCGACAGGGGAGGCGGCCTACGAGCAGTACTTC. Its protein is CASTVGPTGEAAYEQYF.